This T cell receptor beta chain was identified in a study of glioma-infiltrating T cells. Study-level points and caveats: Above-expected tissue-blood divergence occurred in all gliomas, most in low-grade ones.

The iRepertoire nested amplicon-rescue multiplex PCR amplified TCR alpha and beta CDR3s from RNA. TCRdb re-derived calls from the multiplex PCR reads in MiXCR, one entry per CDR3 protein. The repertoire holds about 130,000 distinct CDR3 sequences, with around 23% as singletons. Regarding this clonotype: Antigen: not known.

Specimen: glioma tissue, nonneoplastic brain tissue, or PBMCs (not recorded which). This TCR was recovered from a human donor with low-grade glioma or glioblastoma, undergoing nonglioma brain surgery, or in good health (not recorded which).

The CDR3 sequence: CASSFRRGGRQIGTDTQYF. The CDR3 DNA follows: TGTGCCAGCAGCTTCCGGCGGGGGGGCCGGCAAATTGGCACAGATACGCAGTATTTT. This sequence joins TRBV11-1 and TRBJ2-3; 9 nucleotides line up with TRBD2. Trimming cost V 3 bases and J 1 base; bases outside gene matches: 14. This CDR3 has 19 amino acids. Germline values: CDR1 SGHAT, CDR2 FQDESV (reference sequence).